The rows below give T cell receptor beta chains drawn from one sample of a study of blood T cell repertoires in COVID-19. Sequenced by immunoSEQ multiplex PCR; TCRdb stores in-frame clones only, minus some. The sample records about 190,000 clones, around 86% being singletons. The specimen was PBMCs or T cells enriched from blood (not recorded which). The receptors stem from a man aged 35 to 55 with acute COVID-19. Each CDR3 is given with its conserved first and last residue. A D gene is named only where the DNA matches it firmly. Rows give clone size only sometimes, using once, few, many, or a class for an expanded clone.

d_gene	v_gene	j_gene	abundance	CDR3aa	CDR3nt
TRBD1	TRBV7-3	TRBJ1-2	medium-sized	CASSSSASQGGRDGYTF	TGTGCCAGCAGCTCGTCCGCGAGTCAGGGGGGAAGAGACGGCTACACCTTC
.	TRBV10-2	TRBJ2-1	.	CASKDGSVFNEQFF	TGCGCCAGCAAGGACGGGAGTGTATTCAATGAGCAGTTCTTC
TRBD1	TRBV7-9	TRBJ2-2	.	CASRYSGQGGTGELFF	TGTGCCAGCAGGTACTCCGGACAGGGTGGCACCGGGGAGCTGTTTTTT
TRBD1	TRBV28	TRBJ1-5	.	CASTPGTVNQPQHF	TGTGCCAGCACCCCCGGGACAGTCAATCAGCCCCAGCATTTT
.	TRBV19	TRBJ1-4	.	CATQRGEGSLGLFF	TGTGCCACCCAGCGGGGGGAAGGCTCCTTGGGACTGTTTTTT
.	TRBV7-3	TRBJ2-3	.	CASSPLGGTDTQYF	TGTGCCAGCAGCCCTTTAGGGGGAACAGATACGCAGTATTTT
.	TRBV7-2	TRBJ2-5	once	CASSPTGTSPGGTQYF	TGTGCCAGCAGCCCGACGGGGACATCCCCGGGTGGGACCCAGTACTTC
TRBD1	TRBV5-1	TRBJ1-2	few	CASSLSTGADYGYTF	TGCGCCAGCAGCTTGTCGACAGGGGCCGACTATGGCTACACCTTC
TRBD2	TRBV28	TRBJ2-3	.	CASRTAGGMGMGSNTQYF	TGTGCCAGCAGAACTGCGGGAGGGATGGGGATGGGGTCGAATACGCAGTATTTT
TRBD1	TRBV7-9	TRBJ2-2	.	CASSPDRVSTGELFF	TGTGCCAGCAGCCCGGACAGGGTGAGCACCGGGGAGCTGTTTTTT
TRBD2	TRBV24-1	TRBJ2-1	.	CAAGTSGYNEQFF	TGTGCCGCCGGGACTAGCGGTTACAATGAGCAGTTCTTC
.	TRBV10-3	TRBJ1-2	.	CAISVGVGDYGYTF	TGTGCCATCAGTGTCGGGGTAGGCGACTATGGCTACACCTTC
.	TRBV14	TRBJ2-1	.	CASSQGLSLFF	TGTGCCAGCAGCCAAGGACTATCGCTCTTCTTC
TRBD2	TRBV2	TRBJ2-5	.	CAIAPLTSGKETQYF	TGTGCCATCGCGCCTTTGACTAGCGGAAAAGAGACCCAGTACTTC
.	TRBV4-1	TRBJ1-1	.	CASSQDPGWGGAFF	TGCGCCAGCAGCCAAGATCCTGGCTGGGGGGGAGCTTTCTTT
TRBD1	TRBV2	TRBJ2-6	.	CASRATGGGFSGANVLTF	TGTGCCAGCAGAGCCACAGGGGGCGGATTCTCTGGGGCCAACGTCCTGACTTTC
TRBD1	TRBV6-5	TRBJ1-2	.	CASRGQGQGDGYTF	TGTGCCAGCAGGGGACAGGGACAAGGAGACGGCTACACCTTC